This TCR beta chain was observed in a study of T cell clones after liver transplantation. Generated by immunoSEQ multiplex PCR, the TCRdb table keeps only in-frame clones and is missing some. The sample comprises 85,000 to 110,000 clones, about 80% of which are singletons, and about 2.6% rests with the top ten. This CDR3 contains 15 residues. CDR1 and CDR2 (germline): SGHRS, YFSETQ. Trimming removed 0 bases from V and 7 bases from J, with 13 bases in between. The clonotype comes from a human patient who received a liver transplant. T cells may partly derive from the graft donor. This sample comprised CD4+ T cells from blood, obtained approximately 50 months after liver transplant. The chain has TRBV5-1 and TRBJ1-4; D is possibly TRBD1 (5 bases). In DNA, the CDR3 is TGCGCCAGCAGCTTGGGGGGCAAAGGCGGTGAAAAACTGTTTTTT. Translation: CASSLGGKGGEKLFF.